The 5 T cell receptor beta chains reported below all come from one sample, sequenced in a study of blood T cell repertoires in COVID-19. The method was immunoSEQ multiplex PCR; TCRdb's version includes in-frame clones alone and lacks a portion of them. The repertoire has 300,000 to 450,000 clones, about 90% of them found once; the top ten carry roughly 2%. The sequenced sample was PBMCs or T cells enriched from blood (not recorded which). Receptor source: a man between 35 and 55 years old in a cohort exposed to, infected with or recovered from COVID-19 (not recorded which).

The chain links TRBV12-3 or TRBV12-4 to TRBJ2-7; tentatively, D is TRBD2 (5 bases). V lost 1 base and J 4 bases, leaving 8 bases between the germline ends. The CDR3 runs 13 residues. DNA for the CDR3: TGTGCCAGCAGTTTAGGGAGGCTTTACGAGCAGTACTTC. It specifies CASSLGRLYEQYF.

This chain uses TRBV6-5 with TRBJ2-1; 8 bases align to TRBD2. The CDR3 contains 15 residues. The V gene's germline CDR1 is MNHEY and CDR2 SVGAGI. With V trimmed by 4 bases and J by 1 base, 3 bases remained unmatched. This chain's CDR3 is CASSSVAGSYNEQFF. The CDR3, as DNA: TGTGCCAGCAGTTCAGTAGCGGGGTCCTACAATGAGCAGTTCTTC.

The sample holds a few counts of this clone. The rearrangement uses TRBV3-1 (or the pseudogene TRBV3-2) and TRBJ2-7, with a possible D match to TRBD1 (6 bases). CDR3 length: 12 amino acids. Between the trimmed V and J ends, which lost 2 bases and 13 bases, there was a span of 15 bases. Per germline, CDR1 LGHDT and CDR2 YNNKEL (reference sequence). CDR3 sequence reads: CASSQQTTGLYF. The CDR3 bases are TGTGCCAGCAGCCAACAAACGACAGGCCTTTACTTC.

DNA of the CDR3: TGTGCCAGCAGCCAAGACCAGGGGTCCTATGGCTACACCTTC. Protein sequence: CASSQDQGSYGYTF. This chain connects TRBV3-1 (or the pseudogene TRBV3-2) to TRBJ1-2, with D perhaps matching TRBD1 (6 bases). The V gene's germline CDR1 is LGHDT and CDR2 YNNKEL (reference sequence). V lost 0 bases and J 4 bases, leaving 9 bases between the germline ends. The CDR3 length is 14 residues.

This chain uses TRBV5-1 with TRBJ1-2, with TRBD1 as a possible D gene (5 bases). Germline V CDR1 and CDR2: SGHRS, YFSETQ. V was shortened by 3 bases and J by 0 bases, with 9 bases between the two germline ends. This CDR3 region has 14 residues. CDR3 protein: CASSSTDPNYGYTF. The CDR3 coding sequence is TGCGCCAGCAGCTCGACAGATCCTAACTATGGCTACACCTTC.